The T cell receptor beta chain under discussion was sequenced for a study of cytomegalovirus exposure and HLA in healthy donors (TCRdb year 2017). Regarding the complete study: In an earlier analysis of 550 to 750 of the donors, about 260 Gb of sequence data and 95 million to 130 million unique TCR beta sequences from about 190 million T cells were reported. To decide whether each TCR beta V gene segment behaved as functional or pseudogenic, an earlier analysis of 587 of the donors relied on high-throughput TCR beta sequencing. Of the roughly 410 genotyped donors, 70% to 90% were placed in the genetic ancestry cluster associated with self-reported Caucasian donors. The T cell repertoires of some 700 subjects were profiled by immunosequencing and related to cytomegalovirus serostatus. A later genetic analysis used genome-wide SNP genotypes for about three fifths of the 666 donors, treating that subset as a discovery cohort. The aim of the study was to test whether cataloging public T cell receptors could identify signatures of past pathogen exposure. All discovery cohort repertoires had been generated using a single sequencing platform. Across 300 to 400 genotyped donors of the cohort, an average of approximately 200,000 unique TCR beta nucleotide sequences per donor were sequenced, and approximately 17% of those sequences were non-productive. Several DR-DQ haplotypes were handled as single units for association and clustering because linkage in the cohort was strong. A later analysis re-examined previously published TCR beta repertoires from several hundred donors and added high-resolution HLA genotyping to investigate patterns of TCR occurrence. The later analysis used no new phenotypic data to find candidate immune exposures, relying instead on TCR beta sequences and their occurrence across donors. Alongside the repertoire data, information on donor age, sex, ethnicity and CMV serostatus was compiled. HLA typing included class I and class II loci at four-digit resolution. A separate validation cohort of 100 to 150 different subjects was used in addition to the roughly 620-subject first cohort. Around 320 gigabases of sequencing data and roughly 90 million unique TCR sequences were included in an early release covering over 600 HLA-typed donors. The number of typed donors differed by locus: about 620-640 for A, B, C, DRB1 and DQB1; 500 to 550 for DQA1; some 610 for DPA1; and 400 to 480 for DPB1. To predict cytomegalovirus infection status, the study brought together high-throughput TCR immunosequencing, statistical association of individual TCRs with disease status, and machine learning. What the authors observed across the whole study: An earlier analysis of approximately 530 of the donors showed that most TCR beta V segments appeared in productive rearrangements either about 87% or about 30% of the time, which broadly matched IMGT annotations. A later analysis found that TCR association rates varied across HLA loci, with DRB1 alleles showing the most associated TCRs and HLA-C alleles the fewest. Because counts were too low, approximately 18 rarely observed V segments, including chromosome 9 orphons, were excluded from the earlier analysis of 587 of the donors. A few of the identified cytomegalovirus-associated TCR beta chains were confirmed in vitro to be specific for cytomegalovirus antigens. A later analysis associated approximately 17,000 TCR beta sequences with specific HLA alleles at a false discovery rate of 0.05. The authors suggested that the approach could potentially be extended to other disease states and immunological phenotypes. Correlated functional status among segregating V segments might be attributable to linkage disequilibrium, but an unknown experimental factor could not be ruled out. In the study, roughly 160 TCR beta chains were listed as associated with cytomegalovirus. The cohort was sequenced for TCR beta chains only, and without alpha or paired-chain data the features that could be detected were limited. When HLA alleles, especially DR and DQ, strongly co-occurred, TCR associations were difficult to assign to individual alleles. A later genetic analysis associated a missense DCLRE1C variant with V-gene and J-gene trimming of TCR beta chains, and an independent cohort replicated the association. A further reported finding was that TCR beta sequences accurately predicted the HLA-A and HLA-B alleles for most subjects in the first cohort. A group of highly shared sequence variants was considered likely to be a technical artifact of the sequencing pipeline. Immune exposure information for the cohort was limited to CMV serostatus. According to a later genetic analysis, donors in an Asian-associated ancestry cluster had fewer N-insertions in productive TCRs than the approximately 690-donor mean. The presence/absence analyses assumed that sequencing depth was roughly uniform across donors, and that assumption may not be true. Because HLA typing was unavailable for some donors at each locus, only the typed subset was used in association tests. The 87-base-pair reads could not distinguish some IMGT-functional V segments, including TRBV6-2 and TRBV6-3, so those segments were excluded. Several of the top co-occurrence clusters appeared to be linked to parvovirus B19, influenza, CMV and Epstein-Barr virus, according to a later analysis. Most TCR sequences were seen in very few donors, while some public TCRs were found in many individuals. A later analysis found that most CMV-associated TCR beta chains appeared HLA-restricted, with HLA associations seemingly driven largely by CMV exposure. The classifier was reported to diagnose cytomegalovirus status with high specificity and sensitivity in both the original and validation cohorts. In a later analysis, HLA-associated TCR beta chains were found to be more clonally expanded and to have lower generation probabilities than equally common non-associated chains.

With regard to this clone: Its antigen remains unidentified. Within one base of it there is no much larger clone, and no base qualities were kept.

From its cysteine to its phenylalanine, the CDR3 spans 18 amino acids. Of the read, only the CDR3 DNA is kept; its 54 bases are in frame from base 1. Unmatched junction bases come to 14, with V trimmed by 1 base and J by 5 bases. CDR1 and CDR2 are read off the germline V gene as SGHTA and FQGTGA. The receptor library was made with the immunoSEQ multiplex PCR assay. For the multiplex PCR, a mixture combining 60 forward primers for TCR Vbeta segments and 13 reverse primers for TCR Jbeta segments was used. The CDR3 region of rearranged TCR beta genes was amplified from genomic DNA by a multiplex PCR assay. The Illumina HiSeq System was used to sequence the amplified TCR beta libraries as 87-base-pair reads. The published analysis was carried out like this. A later analysis counted about 82 million unique TCR beta chains across the approximately 700 repertoires, and some 11 million of these chains were shared by at least two donors. To remove PCR and sequencing errors, raw reads were error-corrected and collapsed into unique sequences using a nearest-neighbor algorithm that merged closely related sequences. V, D and J gene segments were assigned by aligning CDR3 sequences to IMGT reference sequences. For a sequence to be retained, a match of at least six nucleotides to both a V gene segment and a J gene segment was required. A rearrangement was called productive if the CDR3 had no stop codons and remained in frame with V and J, and every other rearrangement was called non-productive. Following IMGT convention, CDR3 was defined as the stretch from the second conserved V-encoded cysteine up to the conserved J-encoded phenylalanine. Sequences without an unambiguous match to a single V gene segment were excluded from the earlier analysis of about 630 of the donors. An earlier analysis of a few hundred of the donors called V segments functional above 56.7% productive rearrangements and segregating when the between-donor standard deviation exceeded 5%. A statistical classification framework was developed to diagnose cytomegalovirus status using the catalog of TCR beta chain sequences. In a later analysis, V and J genes were assigned by comparing TCR nucleotide sequences against IMGT/GENE-DB human TR gene sequences. In a later analysis, CDR3 sequences and most-parsimonious VDJ recombination scenarios were assigned using the TCRdist pipeline. In a later analysis, every TCR beta chain was defined by the combination of its CDR3 amino acid sequence and its V-gene family, and reads without a unique V-gene family were dropped. As a way to deal with suspected cross-contamination and a sequencing artifact, a later analysis dropped hundreds of nucleotide sequences that were highly shared and had low generation probability. A later analysis calculated a clonal expansion index for each public chain from normalized within-repertoire ranks of inferred template counts. Generation probabilities in a later analysis came from a VDJ recombination model fitted to out-of-frame rearrangements, and those results were checked against IGoR. Hypergeometric tests were used in a later analysis to score TCR-TCR, TCR-HLA and TCR-CMV co-occurrence, with a repertoire-size bias correction applied to the TCR pairs. In a later analysis, false discovery rates were estimated by permuting HLA or CMV assignments 20 times. In a later analysis, co-occurring TCRs were grouped using DBSCAN, and TCRdist sequence similarity was added for clustering within HLA-allele-positive subsets. Repertoires with fewer than 30,000 or more than 120,000 public chains were left out of co-occurrence clustering, as were four to six repertoires with anomalous nucleotide sharing. TCRdb re-hosts the immuneACCESS table, in-frame sequences only. Its copies lack some clones; in the studies checked, an unresolved V gene accounts for under half of them, and the cause for the rest is not known. The V and J calls and clone size are taken from that table; D and trimming were inferred from the DNA. This sample gives around 130,000 clones in total; about 82% of them show up just once. The ten biggest clones cover about 5.3% of the sample.

The cohort consisted of hundreds of healthy bone marrow donors. At the time of sampling, every cohort member was nominally healthy, though immune exposures that went unrecorded were likely present. The donor was CMV seronegative and was included in the group of 352 seronegative cohort members. Every donor gave a peripheral blood sample, and the peripheral blood mononuclear cells from that sample were used for TCR beta sequencing. Genomic DNA extraction from the blood cell samples was performed with the Qiagen DNeasy Blood Extraction Kit. The receptor comes from a man aged 30 to 45 in good health and CMV-seronegative. The V and J segments used are TRBV7-3 and TRBJ2-7; 10 bases in between match TRBD2. Source material: PBMCs. DNA sequence: TGTGCCAGCAGCTTAAGGGGGTCGGCTAGCGGGAGTTGGCACGAGCAGTACTTC. Its translation is CASSLRGSASGSWHEQYF. This CDR3, with the reference TRBV7-3 and TRBJ2-7 proteins standing in past its ends, gives the full variable domain GAGVSQTPSNKVTEKGKYVELRCDPISGHTALYWYRQSLGQGPEFLIYFQGTGAADDSGLPNDRFFAVRPEGSVSTLKIQRTERGDSAVYLCASSLRGSASGSWHEQYFGPGTRLTVT.